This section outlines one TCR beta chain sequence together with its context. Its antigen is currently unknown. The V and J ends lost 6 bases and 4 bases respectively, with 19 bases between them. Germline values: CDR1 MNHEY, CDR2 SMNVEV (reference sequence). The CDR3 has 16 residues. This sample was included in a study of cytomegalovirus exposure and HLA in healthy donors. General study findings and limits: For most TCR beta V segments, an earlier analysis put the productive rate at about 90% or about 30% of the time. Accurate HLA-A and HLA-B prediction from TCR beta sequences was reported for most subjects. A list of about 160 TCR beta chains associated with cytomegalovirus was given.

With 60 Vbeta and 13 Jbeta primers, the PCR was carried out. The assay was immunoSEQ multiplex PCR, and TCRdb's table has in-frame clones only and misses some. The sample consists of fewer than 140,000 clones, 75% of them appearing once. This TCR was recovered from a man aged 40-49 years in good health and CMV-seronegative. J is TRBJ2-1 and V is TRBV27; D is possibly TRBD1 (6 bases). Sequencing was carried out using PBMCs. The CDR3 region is CASSGRTDKRYNEQFF. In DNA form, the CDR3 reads TGTGCCAGCAGCGGAAGGACAGACAAGAGATACAATGAGCAGTTCTTC.